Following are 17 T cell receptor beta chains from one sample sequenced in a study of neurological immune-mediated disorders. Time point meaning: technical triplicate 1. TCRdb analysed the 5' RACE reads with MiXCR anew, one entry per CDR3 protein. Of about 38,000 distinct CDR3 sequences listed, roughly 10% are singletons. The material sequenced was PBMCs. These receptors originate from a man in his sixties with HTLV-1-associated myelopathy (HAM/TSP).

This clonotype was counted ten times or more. The CDR3 DNA is TGTGCCAGCAGCCCAGGGTCCTGGGTCCTAAGGGCCGAGCAGTTCTTC. Residues: CASSPGSWVLRAEQFF. The rearrangement joins TRBV5-8 to TRBJ2-1; a possible D gene is TRBD1 (5 bases). Germline assignment: CDR1 SGHTS and CDR2 YDEGEE. Between the trimmed V and J ends, which lost 4 bases and 10 bases, there was a span of 24 bases. The CDR3 runs to 16 residues.

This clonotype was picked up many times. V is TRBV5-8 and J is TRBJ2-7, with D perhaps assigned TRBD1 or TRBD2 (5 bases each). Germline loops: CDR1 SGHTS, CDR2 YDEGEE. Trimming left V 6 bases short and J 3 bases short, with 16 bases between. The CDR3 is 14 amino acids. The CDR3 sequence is CASNHGDPLYEQYF. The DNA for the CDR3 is TGTGCCAGCAACCACGGGGACCCCCTCTACGAGCAGTACTTC.

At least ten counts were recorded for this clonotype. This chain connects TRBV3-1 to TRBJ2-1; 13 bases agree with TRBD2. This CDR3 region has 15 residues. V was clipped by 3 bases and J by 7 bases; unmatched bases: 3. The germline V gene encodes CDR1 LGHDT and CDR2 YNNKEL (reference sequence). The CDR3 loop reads CASSQQLAGGNEQFF. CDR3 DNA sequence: TGTGCCAGCAGCCAGCAACTAGCGGGAGGGAATGAGCAGTTCTTC.

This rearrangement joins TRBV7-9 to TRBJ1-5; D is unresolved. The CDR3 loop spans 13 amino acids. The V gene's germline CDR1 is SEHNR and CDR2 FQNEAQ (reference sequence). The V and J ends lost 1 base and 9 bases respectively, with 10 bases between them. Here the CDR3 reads CASSLEGEMPQHF. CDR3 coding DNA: TGTGCCAGCAGCTTAGAGGGCGAAATGCCCCAGCATTTT.

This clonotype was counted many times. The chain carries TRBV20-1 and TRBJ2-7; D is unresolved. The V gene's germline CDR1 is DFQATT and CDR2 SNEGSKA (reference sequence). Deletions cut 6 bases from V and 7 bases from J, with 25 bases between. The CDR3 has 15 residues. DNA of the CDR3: TGCAGTGCCCCGGAAACCCCCGCTCGCCTGGGGGAGCAGTACTTC. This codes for CSAPETPARLGEQYF.

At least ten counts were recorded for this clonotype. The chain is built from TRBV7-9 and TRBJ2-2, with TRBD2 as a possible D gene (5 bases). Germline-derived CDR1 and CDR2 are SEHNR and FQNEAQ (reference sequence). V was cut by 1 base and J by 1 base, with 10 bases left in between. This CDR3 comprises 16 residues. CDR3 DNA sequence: TGTGCCAGCAGCTTAGTGGGCGGGCTGAACACCGGGGAGCTGTTTTTT. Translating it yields CASSLVGGLNTGELFF.

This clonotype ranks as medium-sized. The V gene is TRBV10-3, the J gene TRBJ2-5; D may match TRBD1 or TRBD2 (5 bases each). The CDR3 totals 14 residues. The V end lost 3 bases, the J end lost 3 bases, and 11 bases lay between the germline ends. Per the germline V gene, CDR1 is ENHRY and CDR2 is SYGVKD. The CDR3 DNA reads TGTGCCATCAGTGATCCGGGACCAAAAGAGACCCAGTACTTC. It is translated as CAISDPGPKETQYF.

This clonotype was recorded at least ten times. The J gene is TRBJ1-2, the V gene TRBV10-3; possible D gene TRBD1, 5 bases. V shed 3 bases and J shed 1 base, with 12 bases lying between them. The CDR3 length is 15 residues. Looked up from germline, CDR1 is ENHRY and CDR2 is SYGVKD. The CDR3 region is CAISDKGIYNYGYTF. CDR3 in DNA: TGTGCCATCAGTGACAAGGGGATCTATAACTATGGCTACACCTTC.

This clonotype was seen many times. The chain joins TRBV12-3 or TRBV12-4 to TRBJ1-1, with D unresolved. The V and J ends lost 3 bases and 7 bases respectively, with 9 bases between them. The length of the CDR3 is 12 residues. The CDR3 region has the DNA TGTGCCAGCAGTTTGTGGGCCTTTGAAGCTTTCTTT. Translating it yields CASSLWAFEAFF.

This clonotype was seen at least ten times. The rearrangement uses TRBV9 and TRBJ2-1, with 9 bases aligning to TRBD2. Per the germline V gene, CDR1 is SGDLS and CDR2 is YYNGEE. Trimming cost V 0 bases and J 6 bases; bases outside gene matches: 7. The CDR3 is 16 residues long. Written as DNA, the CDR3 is TGTGCCAGCAGCGTAGGCCCAGCGGGAGGTTCCAATGAGCAGTTCTTC. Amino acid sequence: CASSVGPAGGSNEQFF. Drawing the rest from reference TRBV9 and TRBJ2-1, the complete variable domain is DSGVTQTPKHLITATGQRVTLRCSPRSGDLSVYWYQQSLDQGLQFLIQYYNGEERAKGNILERFSAQQFPDLHSELNLSSLELGDSALYFCASSVGPAGGSNEQFFGPGTRLTVL.

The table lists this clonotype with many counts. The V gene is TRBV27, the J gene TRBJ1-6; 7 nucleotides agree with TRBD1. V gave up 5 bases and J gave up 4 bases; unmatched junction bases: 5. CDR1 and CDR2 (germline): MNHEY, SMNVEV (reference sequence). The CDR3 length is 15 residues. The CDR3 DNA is TGTGCCAGCAGTCCAGGGACAGCTTATAATTCACCCCTCCACTTT. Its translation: CASSPGTAYNSPLHF.

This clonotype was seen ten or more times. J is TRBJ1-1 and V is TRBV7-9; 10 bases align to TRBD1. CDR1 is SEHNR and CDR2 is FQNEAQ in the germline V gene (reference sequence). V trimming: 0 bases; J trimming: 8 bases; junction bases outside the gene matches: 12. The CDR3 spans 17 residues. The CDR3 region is CASSLAVGTGEQGEAFF. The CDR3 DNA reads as TGTGCCAGCAGCTTAGCGGTCGGGACAGGGGAACAGGGGGAAGCTTTCTTT.

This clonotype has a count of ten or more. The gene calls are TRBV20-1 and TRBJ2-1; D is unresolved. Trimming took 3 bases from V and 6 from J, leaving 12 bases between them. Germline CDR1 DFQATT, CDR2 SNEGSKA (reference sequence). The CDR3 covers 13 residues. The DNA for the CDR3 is TGCAGTGCTAGTACAGTAGTTCGCAATGAGCAGTTCTTC. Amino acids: CSASTVVRNEQFF.

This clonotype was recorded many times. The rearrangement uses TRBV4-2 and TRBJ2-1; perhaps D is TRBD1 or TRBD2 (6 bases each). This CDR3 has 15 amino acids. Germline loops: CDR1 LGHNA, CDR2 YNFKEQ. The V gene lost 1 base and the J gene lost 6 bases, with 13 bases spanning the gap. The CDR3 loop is CASSQGSWGANEQFF. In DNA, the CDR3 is TGTGCCAGCAGCCAAGGTTCGTGGGGGGCCAATGAGCAGTTCTTC.

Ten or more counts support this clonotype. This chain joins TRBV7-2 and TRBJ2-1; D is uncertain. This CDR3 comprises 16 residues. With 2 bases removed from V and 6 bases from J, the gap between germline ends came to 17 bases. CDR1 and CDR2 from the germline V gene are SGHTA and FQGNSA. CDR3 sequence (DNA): TGTGCCAGCAGCTTAATCCTCGCGGAATATTCCAATGAGCAGTTCTTC. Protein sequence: CASSLILAEYSNEQFF.

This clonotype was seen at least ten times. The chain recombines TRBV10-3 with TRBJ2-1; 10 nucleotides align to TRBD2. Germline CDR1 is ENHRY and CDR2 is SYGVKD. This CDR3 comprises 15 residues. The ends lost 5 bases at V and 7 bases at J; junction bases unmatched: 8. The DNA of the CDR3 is TGTGCCATCAGTCTCGGGACTAGCGTCGGAAATGAGCAGTTCTTC. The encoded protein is CAISLGTSVGNEQFF.

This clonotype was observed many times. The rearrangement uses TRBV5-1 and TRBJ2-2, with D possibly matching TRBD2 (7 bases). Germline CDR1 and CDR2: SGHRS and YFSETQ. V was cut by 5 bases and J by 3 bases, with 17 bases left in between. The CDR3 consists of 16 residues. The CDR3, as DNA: TGCGCCAGCAGGACCGTGGGGGGGGCGGACACCGGGGAGCTGTTTTTT. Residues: CASRTVGGADTGELFF.